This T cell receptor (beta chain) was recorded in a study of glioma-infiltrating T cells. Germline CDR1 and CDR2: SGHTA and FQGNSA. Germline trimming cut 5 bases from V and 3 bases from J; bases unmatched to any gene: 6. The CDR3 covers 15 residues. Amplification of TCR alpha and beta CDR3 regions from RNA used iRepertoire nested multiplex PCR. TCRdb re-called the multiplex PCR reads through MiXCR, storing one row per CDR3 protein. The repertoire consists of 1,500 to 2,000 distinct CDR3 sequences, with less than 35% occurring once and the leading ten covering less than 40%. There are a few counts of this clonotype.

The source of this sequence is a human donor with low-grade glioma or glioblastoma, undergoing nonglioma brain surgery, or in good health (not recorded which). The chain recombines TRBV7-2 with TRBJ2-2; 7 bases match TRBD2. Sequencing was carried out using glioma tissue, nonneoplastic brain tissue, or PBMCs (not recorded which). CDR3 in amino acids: CASSPRGGDTGELFF. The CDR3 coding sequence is TGTGCCAGCAGCCCGCGCGGGGGAGACACCGGGGAGCTGTTTTTT.